Detailed here is one TCR beta chain. Sequencing was performed with immunoSEQ multiplex PCR; in TCRdb, only in-frame clones are kept and a portion is missing. This table has approximately 450,000 clones, about 90% appearing once. The data were obtained in a study of blood T cell repertoires in COVID-19. V was clipped by 0 bases and J by 5 bases, with 15 bases between them. Germline V gene sequence: CDR1 SGDLS, CDR2 YYNGEE. The CDR3 sequence is 16 residues long. Sequences were obtained from PBMCs or T cells enriched from blood (not recorded which). This receptor was obtained from a woman aged 18-29 years with acute COVID-19. The J gene is TRBJ1-3, the V gene TRBV9; D is perhaps TRBD1 (6 bases). CDR3 region: CASSVGTARDRNTIYF. CDR3 nucleotide sequence: TGTGCCAGCAGCGTAGGGACAGCCCGCGACCGAAACACCATATATTTT.